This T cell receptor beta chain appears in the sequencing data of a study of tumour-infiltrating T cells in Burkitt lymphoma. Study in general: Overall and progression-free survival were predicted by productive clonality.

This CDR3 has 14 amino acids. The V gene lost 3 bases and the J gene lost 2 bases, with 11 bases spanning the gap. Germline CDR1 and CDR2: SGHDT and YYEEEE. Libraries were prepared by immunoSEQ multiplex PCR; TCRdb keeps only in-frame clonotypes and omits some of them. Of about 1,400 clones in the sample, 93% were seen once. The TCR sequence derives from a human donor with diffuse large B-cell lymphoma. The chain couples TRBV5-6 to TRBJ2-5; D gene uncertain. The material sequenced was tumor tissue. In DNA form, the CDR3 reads TGTGCCAGCAGCTGGATAAGCCTACAAGAGACCCAGTACTTC. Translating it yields CASSWISLQETQYF.